The rows below give T cell receptor beta chains drawn from one sample of a study of T cell responses to AZD1222 COVID-19 vaccine. Sequenced by immunoSEQ multiplex PCR; TCRdb stores in-frame clones only, minus some. The sample yields 70,000 to 90,000 clones, roughly 85% seen once. Sequences were derived from peripheral blood, sampled 28 days after the second AZD1222 dose. These receptor sequences come from an adult who received the AZD1222 COVID-19 vaccine. The CDR3 runs from the conserved cysteine through the conserved F or W. A D gene is named only where the DNA matches it firmly. Clone size is given for some rows only: seen once, a few or many times, or a class if the clone is expanded.

TRBJ1-2,NA,TRBV6-2/TRBV6-3,once,TGTGCCAGCAGTTACAATCAGGGAGACTACACCTTC,CASSYNQGDYTF
TRBJ2-5,NA,TRBV7-9,NA,TGTGCCAGCAGCAATAGTCAGGGGAGCCAAGAGACCCAGTACTTC,CASSNSQGSQETQYF
TRBJ2-7,TRBD1,TRBV29-1,few,TGCAGCGTTGAAGAAGGGACAGGCGGGTACGAGCAGTACTTC,CSVEEGTGGYEQYF
TRBJ1-5,NA,TRBV28,NA,TGTGCCAGCAGTTCCTCAGCGGGGGACCAGCCCCAGCATTTT,CASSSSAGDQPQHF
TRBJ2-5,NA,TRBV27,NA,TGTGCCAGCAGCCCCAGGGGGGAGATGCAAGAGACCCAGTACTTC,CASSPRGEMQETQYF
TRBJ1-4,TRBD1,TRBV28,NA,TGTGCCAGCAGTTTATGGGACAGGGGTTCCCCAGTACTGTTTTTT,CASSLWDRGSPVLFF
TRBJ1-5,NA,TRBV20-1,NA,TGCAGTGCTAGTTCGGAAAGCAATCAGCCCCAGCATTTT,CSASSESNQPQHF
TRBJ2-4,NA,TRBV28,NA,TGTGCCAGCAGTGGCCGTCGGGGCAAAAACATTCAGTACTTC,CASSGRRGKNIQYF
TRBJ2-1,TRBD1,TRBV7-9,NA,TGTGCCAGCAGCTCCCCCCCCGGACAGGGTAACGGCAATGAGCAGTTCTTC,CASSSPPGQGNGNEQFF
TRBJ2-1,TRBD2,TRBV18,NA,TGTGCCAGCTCACAACGGACTAGCGGGTCCTGGGGGAATGAGCAGTTCTTC,CASSQRTSGSWGNEQFF
TRBJ1-6,NA,TRBV2,NA,TGTGCCAGCAGTGAGGAACAACGGGGGAATTCACCCCTCCACTTT,CASSEEQRGNSPLHF
TRBJ1-2,NA,TRBV5-4,NA,TGTGCCAGCAGCCCGGACCAATATGGCTACACCTTC,CASSPDQYGYTF
TRBJ1-2,NA,TRBV7-8,NA,TGTGCCAGCAGCTTAGGACAACCTCTTGGCTACACCTTC,CASSLGQPLGYTF
TRBJ2-3,TRBD2,TRBV27,NA,TGTGCCAGCAGGCCTAGCGGGGGCACGCAGTATTTT,CASRPSGGTQYF
TRBJ1-5,NA,TRBV6-5,NA,TGTGCCAGCAGTAACCAGCGCAATCAGCCCCAGCATTTT,CASSNQRNQPQHF
TRBJ1-3,NA,TRBV9,few,TGTGCCAGCAGCCCCCGTGAAGGGGTAATTGGAAACACCATATATTTT,CASSPREGVIGNTIYF
TRBJ1-1,NA,TRBV2,NA,TGTGCCAGCATCCCAGAATTGAACACTGAAGCTTTCTTT,CASIPELNTEAFF
TRBJ2-1,NA,TRBV5-1,NA,TGCGCCAGCAGCTTGGTAGGTACGGGCCGCTACAATGAGCAGTTCTTC,CASSLVGTGRYNEQFF